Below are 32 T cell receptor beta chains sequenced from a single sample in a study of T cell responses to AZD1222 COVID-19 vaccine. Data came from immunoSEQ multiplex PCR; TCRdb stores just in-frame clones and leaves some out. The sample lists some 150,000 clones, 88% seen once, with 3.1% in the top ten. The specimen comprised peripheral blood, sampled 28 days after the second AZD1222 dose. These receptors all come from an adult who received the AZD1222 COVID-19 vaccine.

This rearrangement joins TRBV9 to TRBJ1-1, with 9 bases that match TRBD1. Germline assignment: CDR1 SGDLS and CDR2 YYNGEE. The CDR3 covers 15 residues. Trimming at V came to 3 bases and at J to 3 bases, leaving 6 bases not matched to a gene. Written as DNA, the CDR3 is TGTGCCAGCAGCGAGGGGACAGGGTTTCACACTGAAGCTTTCTTT. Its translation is CASSEGTGFHTEAFF.

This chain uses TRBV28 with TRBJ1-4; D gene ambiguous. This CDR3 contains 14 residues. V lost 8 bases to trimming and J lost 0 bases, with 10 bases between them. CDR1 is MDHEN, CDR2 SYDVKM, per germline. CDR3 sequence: CASLQQATNEKLFF. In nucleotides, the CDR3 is TGTGCCAGCTTACAGCAAGCAACTAATGAAAAACTGTTTTTT. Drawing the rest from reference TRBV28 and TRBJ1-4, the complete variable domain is DVKVTQSSRYLVKRTGEKVFLECVQDMDHENMFWYRQDPGLGLRLIYFSYDVKMKEKGDIPEGYSVSREKKERFSLILESASTNQTSMYLCASLQQATNEKLFFGSGTQLSVL.

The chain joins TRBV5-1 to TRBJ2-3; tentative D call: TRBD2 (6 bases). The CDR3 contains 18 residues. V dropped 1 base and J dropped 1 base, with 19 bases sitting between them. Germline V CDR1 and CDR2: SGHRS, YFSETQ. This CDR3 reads CASSLLPVGSPGTDTQYF. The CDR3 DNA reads TGCGCCAGCAGCTTGCTACCTGTCGGGAGCCCCGGCACAGATACGCAGTATTTT.

As DNA, the CDR3 is TGCAGCGTGGACGACAGGGGAACTGAAGCTTTCTTT. This sequence encodes CSVDDRGTEAFF. The chain couples TRBV29-1 to TRBJ1-1, with 8 bases lining up with TRBD1. CDR3 length: 12 residues. The germline CDR1 and CDR2 sequences are SQVTM and ANQGSEA. Trimming removed 6 bases from V and 5 bases from J; junction bases left unmatched: 5.

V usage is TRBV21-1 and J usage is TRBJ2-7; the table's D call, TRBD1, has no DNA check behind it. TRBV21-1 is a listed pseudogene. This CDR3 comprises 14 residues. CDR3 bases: TGTGCCAGCAGCAAAGCGCTGACAGGCTACGAGCAGTACTTC. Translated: CASSKALTGYEQYF.

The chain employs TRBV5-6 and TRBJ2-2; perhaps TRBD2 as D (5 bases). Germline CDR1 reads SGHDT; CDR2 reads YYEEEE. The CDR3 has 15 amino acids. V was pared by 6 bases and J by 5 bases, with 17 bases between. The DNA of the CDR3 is TGTGCCAGCACCCCACAACCGGGGTGGACCGGGGAGCTGTTTTTT. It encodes CASTPQPGWTGELFF.

The CDR3 nucleotides are TGTGCCAGCAGCCAACTTACGGGTAAAGAGACCCAGTACTTC. Translated, it gives CASSQLTGKETQYF. The chain is built from TRBV3-1 (or the pseudogene TRBV3-2) and TRBJ2-5; D is ambiguous. CDR1 LGHDT and CDR2 YNNKEL come from the germline V gene (reference sequence). The CDR3 totals 14 residues. V was pared by 2 bases and J by 3 bases, with 10 bases between.

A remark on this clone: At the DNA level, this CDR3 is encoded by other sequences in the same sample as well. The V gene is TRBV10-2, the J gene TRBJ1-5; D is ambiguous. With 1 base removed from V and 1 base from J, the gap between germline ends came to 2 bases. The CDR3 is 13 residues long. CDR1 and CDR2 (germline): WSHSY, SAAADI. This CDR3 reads CASSELSNQPQHF. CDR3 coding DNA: TGCGCCAGCAGTGAGTTGAGCAATCAGCCCCAGCATTTT.

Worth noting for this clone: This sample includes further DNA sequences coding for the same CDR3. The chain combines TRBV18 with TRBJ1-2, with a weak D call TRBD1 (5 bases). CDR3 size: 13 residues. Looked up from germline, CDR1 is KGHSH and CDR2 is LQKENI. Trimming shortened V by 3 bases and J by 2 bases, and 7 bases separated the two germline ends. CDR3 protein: CASSPPGNYGYTF. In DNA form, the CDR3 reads TGTGCCAGCTCACCCCCAGGGAACTATGGCTACACCTTC. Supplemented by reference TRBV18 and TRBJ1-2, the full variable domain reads NAGVMQNPRHLVRRRGQEARLRCSPMKGHSHVYWYRQLPEEGLKFMVYLQKENIIDESGMPKERFSAEFPKEGPSILRIQQVVRGDSAAYFCASSPPGNYGYTFGSGTRLTVV.

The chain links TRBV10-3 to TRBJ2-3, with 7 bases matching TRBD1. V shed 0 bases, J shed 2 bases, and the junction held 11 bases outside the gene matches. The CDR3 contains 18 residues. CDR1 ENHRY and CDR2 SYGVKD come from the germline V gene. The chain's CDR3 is CAISESAHRDSTTDTQYF. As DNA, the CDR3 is TGTGCCATCAGTGAGTCGGCTCATAGGGACAGCACCACAGATACGCAGTATTTT.

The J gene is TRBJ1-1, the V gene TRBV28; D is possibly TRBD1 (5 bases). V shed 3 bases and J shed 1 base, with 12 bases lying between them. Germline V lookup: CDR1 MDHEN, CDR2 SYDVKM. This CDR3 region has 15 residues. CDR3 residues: CASSLWQGTNTEAFF. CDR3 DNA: TGTGCCAGCAGTTTGTGGCAGGGAACGAACACTGAAGCTTTCTTT.

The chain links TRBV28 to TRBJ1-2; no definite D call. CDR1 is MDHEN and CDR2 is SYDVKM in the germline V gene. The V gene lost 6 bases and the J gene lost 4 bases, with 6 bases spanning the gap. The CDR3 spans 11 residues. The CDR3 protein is CASSAPYGYTF. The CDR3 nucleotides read TGTGCCAGCAGCGCCCCCTATGGCTACACCTTC.

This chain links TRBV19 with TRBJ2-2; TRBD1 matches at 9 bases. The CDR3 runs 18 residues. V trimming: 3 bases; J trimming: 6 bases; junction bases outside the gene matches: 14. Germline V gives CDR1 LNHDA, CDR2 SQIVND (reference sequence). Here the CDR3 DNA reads TGTGCCAGTAGTATTCCCCCGGGACAGGGTTTCTTCTCCGGGGAGCTGTTTTTT. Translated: CASSIPPGQGFFSGELFF.

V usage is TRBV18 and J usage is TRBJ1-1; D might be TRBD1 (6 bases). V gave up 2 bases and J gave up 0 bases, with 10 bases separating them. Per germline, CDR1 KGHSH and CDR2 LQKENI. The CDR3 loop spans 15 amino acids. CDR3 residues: CASSPMGGLNTEAFF. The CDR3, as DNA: TGTGCCAGCTCACCAATGGGGGGCCTGAACACTGAAGCTTTCTTT.

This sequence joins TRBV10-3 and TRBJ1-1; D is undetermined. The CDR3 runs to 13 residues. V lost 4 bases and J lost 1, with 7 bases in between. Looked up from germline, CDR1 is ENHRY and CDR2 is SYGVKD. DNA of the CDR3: TGTGCCATCAGTGCCACGGGGAACACTGAAGCTTTCTTT. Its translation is CAISATGNTEAFF.

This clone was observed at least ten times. The CDR3 here is CSVGGTDKTEAFF. In DNA, the CDR3 is TGCAGCGTTGGAGGGACGGACAAGACTGAAGCTTTCTTT. The J gene is TRBJ1-1, the V gene TRBV29-1, with D possibly matching TRBD1 (5 bases). CDR1 and CDR2 from the germline V gene are SQVTM and ANQGSEA. The CDR3 sequence is 13 residues long. The ends were cut back, 4 bases at V and 5 bases at J, with 14 bases in the middle.

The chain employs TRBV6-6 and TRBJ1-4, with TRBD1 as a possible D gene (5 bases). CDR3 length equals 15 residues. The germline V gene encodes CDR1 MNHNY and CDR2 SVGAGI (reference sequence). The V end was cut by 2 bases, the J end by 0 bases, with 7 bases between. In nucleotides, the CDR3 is TGTGCCAGCAGTTACCAGGGTGCAACTAATGAAAAACTGTTTTTT. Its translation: CASSYQGATNEKLFF.

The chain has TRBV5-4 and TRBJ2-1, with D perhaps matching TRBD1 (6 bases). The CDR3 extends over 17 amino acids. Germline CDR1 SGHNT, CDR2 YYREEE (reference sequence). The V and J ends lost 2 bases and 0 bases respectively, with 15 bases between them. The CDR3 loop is CASSFGQPLSSYNEQFF. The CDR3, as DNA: TGTGCCAGCAGCTTCGGACAGCCCCTGAGCTCCTACAATGAGCAGTTCTTC.

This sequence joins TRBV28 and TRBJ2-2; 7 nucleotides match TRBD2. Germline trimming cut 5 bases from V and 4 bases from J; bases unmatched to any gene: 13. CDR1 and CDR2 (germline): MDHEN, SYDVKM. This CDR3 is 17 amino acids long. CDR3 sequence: CASSRSFSGSGTGELFF. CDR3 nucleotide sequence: TGTGCCAGCAGTCGCTCATTTAGCGGGTCGGGCACCGGGGAGCTGTTTTTT.

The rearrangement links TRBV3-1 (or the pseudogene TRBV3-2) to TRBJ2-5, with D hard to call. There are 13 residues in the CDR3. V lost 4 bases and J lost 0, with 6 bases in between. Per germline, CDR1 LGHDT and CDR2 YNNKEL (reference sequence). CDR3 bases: TGTGCCAGCAGCCCCGCCAACCAAGAGACCCAGTACTTC. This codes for CASSPANQETQYF.

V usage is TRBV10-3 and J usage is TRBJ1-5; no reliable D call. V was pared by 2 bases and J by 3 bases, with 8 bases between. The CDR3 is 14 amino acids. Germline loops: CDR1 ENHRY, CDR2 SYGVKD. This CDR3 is CAISEGQDNQPQHF. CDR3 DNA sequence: TGTGCCATCAGTGAGGGGCAGGACAATCAGCCCCAGCATTTT.

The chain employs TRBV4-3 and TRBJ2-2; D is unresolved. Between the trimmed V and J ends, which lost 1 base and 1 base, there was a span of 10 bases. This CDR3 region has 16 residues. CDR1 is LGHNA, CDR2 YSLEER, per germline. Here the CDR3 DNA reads TGCGCCAGCAGCCAAGCGACTTCCCTGAACACCGGGGAGCTGTTTTTT. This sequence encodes CASSQATSLNTGELFF.

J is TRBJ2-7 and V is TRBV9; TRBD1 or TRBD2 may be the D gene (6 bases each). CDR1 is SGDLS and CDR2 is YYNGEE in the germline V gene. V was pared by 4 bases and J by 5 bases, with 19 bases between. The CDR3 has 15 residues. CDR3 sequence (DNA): TGTGCCAGCAGCCCAATGAGGGGGGCGTGGAACGAGCAGTACTTC. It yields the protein CASSPMRGAWNEQYF.

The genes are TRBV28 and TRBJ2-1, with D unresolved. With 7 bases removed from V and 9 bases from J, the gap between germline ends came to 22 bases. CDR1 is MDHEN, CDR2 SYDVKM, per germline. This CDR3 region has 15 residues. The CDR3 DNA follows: TGTGCCAGCACCCCCTTGGCGAACCCCCTGGTTGAGCAGTTCTTC. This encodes CASTPLANPLVEQFF.

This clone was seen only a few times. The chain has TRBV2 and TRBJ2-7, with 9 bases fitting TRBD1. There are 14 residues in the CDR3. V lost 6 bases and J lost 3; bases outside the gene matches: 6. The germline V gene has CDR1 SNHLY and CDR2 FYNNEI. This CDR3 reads CASSVGGQGYEQYF. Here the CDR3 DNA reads TGTGCCAGCAGCGTAGGGGGACAGGGCTACGAGCAGTACTTC.

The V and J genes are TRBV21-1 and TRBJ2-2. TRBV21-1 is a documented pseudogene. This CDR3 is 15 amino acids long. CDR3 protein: CAGPTGGQGTGELFF. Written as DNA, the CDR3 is TGTGCCGGCCCCACTGGGGGGCAAGGTACCGGGGAGCTGTTTTTT.

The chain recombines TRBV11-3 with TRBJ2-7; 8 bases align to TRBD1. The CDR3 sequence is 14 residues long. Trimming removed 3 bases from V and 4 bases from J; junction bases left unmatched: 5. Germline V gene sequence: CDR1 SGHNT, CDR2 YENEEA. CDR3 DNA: TGTGCCAGCAGCTTTACGGGACAGGAATACGAGCAGTACTTC. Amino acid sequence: CASSFTGQEYEQYF. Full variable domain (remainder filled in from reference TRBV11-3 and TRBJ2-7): EAGVVQSPRYKIIEKKQPVAFWCNPISGHNTLYWYLQNLGQGPELLIRYENEEAVDDSQLPKDRFSAERLKGVDSTLKIQPAELGDSAVYLCASSFTGQEYEQYFGPGTRLTVT.

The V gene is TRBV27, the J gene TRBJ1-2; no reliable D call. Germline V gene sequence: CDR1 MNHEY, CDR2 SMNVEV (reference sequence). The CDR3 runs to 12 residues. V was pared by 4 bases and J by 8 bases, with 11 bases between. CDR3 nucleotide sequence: TGTGCCAGCAGTTATAAGGGTACGGGCTACACCTTC. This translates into CASSYKGTGYTF.

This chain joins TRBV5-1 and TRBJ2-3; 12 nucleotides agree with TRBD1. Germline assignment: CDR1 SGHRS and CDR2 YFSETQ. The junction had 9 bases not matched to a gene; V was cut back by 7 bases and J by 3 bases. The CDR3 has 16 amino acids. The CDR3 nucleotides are TGCGCCAGCTGTCCCGGGACAGGGGGCGGAACAGATACGCAGTATTTT. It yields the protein CASCPGTGGGTDTQYF.

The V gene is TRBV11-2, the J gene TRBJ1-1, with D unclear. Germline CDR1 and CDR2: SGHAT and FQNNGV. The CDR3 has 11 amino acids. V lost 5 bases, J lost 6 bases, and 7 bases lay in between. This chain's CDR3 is CASSGIAEAFF. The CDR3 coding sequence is TGTGCCAGCAGCGGGATTGCTGAAGCTTTCTTT.

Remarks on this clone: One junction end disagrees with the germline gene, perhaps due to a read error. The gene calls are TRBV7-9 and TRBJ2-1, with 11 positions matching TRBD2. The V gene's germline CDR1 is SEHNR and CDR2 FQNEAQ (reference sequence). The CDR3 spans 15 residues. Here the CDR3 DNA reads TGTGCCAGCAGCGTAGCGGGGGGGCTGAGAAATGAGCAGTTCTTC. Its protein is CASSVAGGLRNEQFF.

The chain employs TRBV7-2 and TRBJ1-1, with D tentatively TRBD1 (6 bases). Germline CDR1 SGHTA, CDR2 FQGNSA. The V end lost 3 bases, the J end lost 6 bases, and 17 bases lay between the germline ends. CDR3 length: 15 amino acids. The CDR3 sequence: CASSFQGRGTAEAFF. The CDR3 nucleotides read TGTGCCAGCAGCTTTCAGGGGCGGGGAACCGCTGAAGCTTTCTTT.